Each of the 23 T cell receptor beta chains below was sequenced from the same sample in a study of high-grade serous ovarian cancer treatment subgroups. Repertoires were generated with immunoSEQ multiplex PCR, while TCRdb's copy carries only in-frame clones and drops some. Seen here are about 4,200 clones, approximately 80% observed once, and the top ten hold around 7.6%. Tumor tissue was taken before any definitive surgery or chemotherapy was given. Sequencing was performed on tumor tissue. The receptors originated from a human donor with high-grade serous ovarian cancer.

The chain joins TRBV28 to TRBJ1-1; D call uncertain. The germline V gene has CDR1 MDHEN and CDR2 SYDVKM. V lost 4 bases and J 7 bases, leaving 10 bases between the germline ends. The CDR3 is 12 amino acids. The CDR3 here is CASSSIGIEAFF. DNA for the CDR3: TGTGCCAGCAGTTCGATAGGGATTGAAGCTTTCTTT.

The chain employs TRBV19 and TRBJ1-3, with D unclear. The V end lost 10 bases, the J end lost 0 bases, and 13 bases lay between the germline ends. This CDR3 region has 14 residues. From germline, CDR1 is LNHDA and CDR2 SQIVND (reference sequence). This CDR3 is CATASWTSGNTIYF. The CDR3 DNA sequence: TGTGCCACAGCCTCGTGGACCTCTGGAAACACCATATATTTT.

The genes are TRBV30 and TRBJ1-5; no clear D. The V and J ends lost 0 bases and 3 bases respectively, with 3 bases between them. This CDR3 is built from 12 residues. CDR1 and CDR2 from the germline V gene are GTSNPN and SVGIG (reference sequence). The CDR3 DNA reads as TGTGCCTGGAGTGTACCCAATCAGCCCCAGCATTTT. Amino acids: CAWSVPNQPQHF.

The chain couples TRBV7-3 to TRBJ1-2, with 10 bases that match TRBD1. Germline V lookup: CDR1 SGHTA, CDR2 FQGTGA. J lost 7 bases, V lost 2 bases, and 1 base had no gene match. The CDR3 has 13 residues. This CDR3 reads CASSLDRGLGYTF. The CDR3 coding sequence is TGTGCCAGCAGCTTAGACAGGGGGCTTGGCTACACCTTC.

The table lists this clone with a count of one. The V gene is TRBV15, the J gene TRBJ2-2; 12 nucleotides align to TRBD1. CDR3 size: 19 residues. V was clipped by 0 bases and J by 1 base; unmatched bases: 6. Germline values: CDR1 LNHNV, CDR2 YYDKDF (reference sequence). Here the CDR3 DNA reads TGTGCCACCAGCAGAGAGGGACAGGGGGCCCTGTTGAACACCGGGGAGCTGTTTTTT. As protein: CATSREGQGALLNTGELFF.

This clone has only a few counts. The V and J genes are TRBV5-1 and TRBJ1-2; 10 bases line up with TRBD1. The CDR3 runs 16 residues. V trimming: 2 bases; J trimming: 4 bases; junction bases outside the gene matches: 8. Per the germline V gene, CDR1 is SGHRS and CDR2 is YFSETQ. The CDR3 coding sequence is TGCGCCAGCAGCTTTGAGACAGGGGGCGGCTTCTATGGCTACACCTTC. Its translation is CASSFETGGGFYGYTF.

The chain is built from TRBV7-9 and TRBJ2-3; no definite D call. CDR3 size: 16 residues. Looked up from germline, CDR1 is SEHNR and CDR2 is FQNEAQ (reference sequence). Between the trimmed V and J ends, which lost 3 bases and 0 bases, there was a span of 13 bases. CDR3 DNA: TGTGCCAGCAGCTTCGGCGGACCGTTTAGCACAGATACGCAGTATTTT. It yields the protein CASSFGGPFSTDTQYF.

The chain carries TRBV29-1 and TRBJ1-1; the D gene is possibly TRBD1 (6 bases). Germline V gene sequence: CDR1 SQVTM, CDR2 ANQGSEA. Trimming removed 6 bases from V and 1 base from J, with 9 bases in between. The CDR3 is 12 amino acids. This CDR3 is CSVGGTNTEAFF. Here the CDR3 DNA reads TGCAGCGTAGGGGGGACGAACACTGAAGCTTTCTTT.

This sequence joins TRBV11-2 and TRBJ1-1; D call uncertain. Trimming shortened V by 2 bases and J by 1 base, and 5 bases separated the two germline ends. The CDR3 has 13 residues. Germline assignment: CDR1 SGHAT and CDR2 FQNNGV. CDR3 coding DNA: TGTGCCAGCAGCTTACAAGGGAACACTGAAGCTTTCTTT. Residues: CASSLQGNTEAFF.

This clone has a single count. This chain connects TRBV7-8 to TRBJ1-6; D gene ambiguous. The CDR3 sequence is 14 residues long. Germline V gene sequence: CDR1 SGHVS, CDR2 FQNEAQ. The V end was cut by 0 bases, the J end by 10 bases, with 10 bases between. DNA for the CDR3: TGTGCCAGCAGCTTAGCTGGGGAAGGGTCACCCCTCCACTTT. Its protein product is CASSLAGEGSPLHF.

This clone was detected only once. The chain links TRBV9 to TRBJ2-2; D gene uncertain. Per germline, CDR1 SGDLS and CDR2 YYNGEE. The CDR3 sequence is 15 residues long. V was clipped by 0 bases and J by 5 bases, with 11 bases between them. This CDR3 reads CASSVEVGPTGELFF. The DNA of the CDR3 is TGTGCCAGCAGCGTAGAGGTAGGGCCAACCGGGGAGCTGTTTTTT.

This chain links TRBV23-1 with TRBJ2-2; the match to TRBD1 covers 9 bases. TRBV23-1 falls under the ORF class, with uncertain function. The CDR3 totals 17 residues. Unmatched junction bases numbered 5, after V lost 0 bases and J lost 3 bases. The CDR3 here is CASSQSGQGGDTGELFF. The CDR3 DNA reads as TGCGCCAGCAGTCAATCGGGACAGGGCGGGGACACCGGGGAGCTGTTTTTT.

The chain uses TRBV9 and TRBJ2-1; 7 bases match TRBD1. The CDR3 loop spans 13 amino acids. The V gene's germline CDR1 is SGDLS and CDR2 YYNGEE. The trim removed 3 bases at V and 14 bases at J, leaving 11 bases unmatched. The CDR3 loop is CASSGQGSPDEFF. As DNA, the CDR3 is TGTGCCAGCAGCGGACAGGGTAGCCCAGACGAGTTCTTC.

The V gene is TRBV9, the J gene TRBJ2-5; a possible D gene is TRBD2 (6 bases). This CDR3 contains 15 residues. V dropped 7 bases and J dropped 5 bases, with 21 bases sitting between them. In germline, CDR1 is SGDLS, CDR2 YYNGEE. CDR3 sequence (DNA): TGTGCCAGCGGCCCTGGGGGGTCAAACCTGGAGACCCAGTACTTC. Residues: CASGPGGSNLETQYF. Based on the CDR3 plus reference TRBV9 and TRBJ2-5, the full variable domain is DSGVTQTPKHLITATGQRVTLRCSPRSGDLSVYWYQQSLDQGLQFLIQYYNGEERAKGNILERFSAQQFPDLHSELNLSSLELGDSALYFCASGPGGSNLETQYFGPGTRLLVL.

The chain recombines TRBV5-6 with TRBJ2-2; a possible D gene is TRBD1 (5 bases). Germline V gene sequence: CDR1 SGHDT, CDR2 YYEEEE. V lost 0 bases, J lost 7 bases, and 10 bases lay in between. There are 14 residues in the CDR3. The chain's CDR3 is CASSLVSGYGELFF. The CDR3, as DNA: TGTGCCAGCAGCTTGGTATCAGGGTACGGGGAGCTGTTTTTT.

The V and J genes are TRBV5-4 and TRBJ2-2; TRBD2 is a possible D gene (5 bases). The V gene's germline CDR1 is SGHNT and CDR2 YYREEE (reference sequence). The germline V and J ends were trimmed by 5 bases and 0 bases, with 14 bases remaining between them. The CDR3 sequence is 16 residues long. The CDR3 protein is CASSFRGRANTGELFF. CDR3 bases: TGTGCCAGCAGTTTCCGTGGGCGGGCGAACACCGGGGAGCTGTTTTTT.

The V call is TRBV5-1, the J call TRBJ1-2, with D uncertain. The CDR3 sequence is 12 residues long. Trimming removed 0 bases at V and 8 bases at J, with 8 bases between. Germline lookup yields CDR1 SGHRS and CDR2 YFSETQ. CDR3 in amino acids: CASSLEGAGYTF. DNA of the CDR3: TGCGCCAGCAGCTTGGAAGGAGCCGGCTACACCTTC.

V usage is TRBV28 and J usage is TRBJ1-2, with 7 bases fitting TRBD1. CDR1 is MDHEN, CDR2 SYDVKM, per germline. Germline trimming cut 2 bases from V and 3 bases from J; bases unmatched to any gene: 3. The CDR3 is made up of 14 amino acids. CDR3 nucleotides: TGTGCCAGCAGTTTACCGGACAGGTACTATGGCTACACCTTC. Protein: CASSLPDRYYGYTF.

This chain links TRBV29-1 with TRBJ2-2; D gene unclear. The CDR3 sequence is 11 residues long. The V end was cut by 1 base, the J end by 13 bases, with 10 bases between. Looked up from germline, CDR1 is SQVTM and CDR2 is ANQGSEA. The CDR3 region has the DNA TGCAGCGTTGAAGTGGGAATGAGGCTGTTTTTT. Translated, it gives CSVEVGMRLFF.

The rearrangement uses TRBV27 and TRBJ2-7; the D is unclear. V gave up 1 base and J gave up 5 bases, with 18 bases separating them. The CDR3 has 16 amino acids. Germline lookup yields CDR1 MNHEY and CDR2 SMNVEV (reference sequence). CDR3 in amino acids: CASSLFRTDGRDEQYF. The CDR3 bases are TGTGCCAGCAGTTTATTCAGGACGGATGGTCGGGACGAGCAGTACTTC.

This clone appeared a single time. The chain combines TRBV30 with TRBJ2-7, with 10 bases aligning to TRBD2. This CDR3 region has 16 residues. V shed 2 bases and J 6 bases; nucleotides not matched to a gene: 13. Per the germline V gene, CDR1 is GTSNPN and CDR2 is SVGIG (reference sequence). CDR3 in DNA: TGTGCCTGGAGTTCTAGCACTAGCGGGGTAGTTGGCGAGCAGTACTTC. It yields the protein CAWSSSTSGVVGEQYF.

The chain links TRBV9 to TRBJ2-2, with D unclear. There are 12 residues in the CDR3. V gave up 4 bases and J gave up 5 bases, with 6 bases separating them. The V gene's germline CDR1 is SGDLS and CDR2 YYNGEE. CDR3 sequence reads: CASSSRTGELFF. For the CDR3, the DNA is TGTGCCAGCAGCTCCCGAACCGGGGAGCTGTTTTTT.

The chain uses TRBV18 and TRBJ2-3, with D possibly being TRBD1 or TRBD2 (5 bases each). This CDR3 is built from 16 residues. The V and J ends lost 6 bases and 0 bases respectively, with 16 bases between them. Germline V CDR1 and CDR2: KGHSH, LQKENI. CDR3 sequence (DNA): TGTGCCAGCTCCCCTAGAAGAGGGGCCAGCACAGATACGCAGTATTTT. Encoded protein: CASSPRRGASTDTQYF.